Sequencing of this TCR beta chain was carried out in a study of shared clonotypes between healthy human individuals (dated by TCRdb to the early 2020s). Turning to the overall study: A couple of women and three men aged 18 to 49 years were included in the cohort. Per donor, three plates each were used for CD4 naive and CD4 memory, two for CD8 naive, and one for CD8 memory. Leukapheresis yielded between about 0.9 and 9.5 billion PBMCs per donor. To increase sequencing depth and limit assay-specific biases, TCR repertoire library preparation and sequencing were carried out by different laboratories using diverse techniques. Blood TCR repertoires of about 5 healthy adults were deeply sequenced to estimate repertoire size and the extent of clonotype sharing between individuals.

CD8 naive samples were CD45RO-negative cells positively selected for CCR7, giving a CD45RA+CCR7+ population that excluded TemRA cells. Donors were healthy HIV-negative adults with no recently reported acute infections or vaccinations. Every donor was a Caucasian adult residing in Nashville, Tennessee, USA. Blood was obtained by leukapheresis, after which PBMCs were separated by Ficoll-Histopaque density gradient centrifugation and cryopreserved in liquid nitrogen vapor phase. Analytical flow cytometry was used to check the purity and quantity of each magnetically sorted T cell population. Genomic DNA was isolated from every sorted fraction and measured by UV absorbance on a Nanodrop 2000c. This clone has only one observation. Its antigen is unknown. Base qualities are missing; no much larger clone stands one base away. TCR CDR3 regions were amplified from genomic DNA by multiplex PCR using the deep immunoSEQ assay. Extracted genomic DNA from each cell subset was spread evenly across all wells of several immunoSEQ 96-well plates, with each plate serving as a replicate. Each replicate PCR for sorted subsets received around 200 ng genomic DNA, equal to about 30,000 T cell genomes. Purified libraries were quantified with a Qubit 3.0 fluorometer, sized on a Bioanalyzer 2100, and re-quantified with the KAPA Library Quantification kit. Every immunoSEQ 96-well plate was sequenced on a separate single-read 150-cycle Illumina NextSeq 550 flow cell. Processing in the source paper ran as follows. Because the immunoSEQ output held only junctional sequences and lacked quality scores, the filtering could not match the filtering applied to full-length reads. To assign V/J genes and CDR3, sequences were annotated using PyIR, a Python wrapper for IgBLAST v1.9, with IMGT germline references. Reads with weak V/J assignments (E-value above 1e-6), missing CDR3, stop codons, out-of-frame junctions, or ambiguous translated residues were removed. V3J clonotypes were defined as sequences sharing the same inferred V gene, J gene, and CDR3 amino acid sequence. Percentage overlap between repertoires was computed as shared unique clonotypes divided by the size of the smaller repertoire. Repertoire richness was assessed with RTK rarefaction, the Chao1 estimator, and Recon v2.1 estimates of unobserved clonotypes. For all TCRbeta clonotypes obtained by the gDNA method from a handful of donors, generation probabilities were computed with OLGA. In TCRdb, the immuneACCESS table is reduced to in-frame sequences with V and J assigned. These tables do not hold every clone; where another copy was compared, an unresolved V gene accounts for under half, and the others remain unexplained. D and trimming come from the DNA, and the V and J calls and clone size come from that table. Counted in this sample were about 590,000 clones; roughly 95% of them appeared once. The ten most abundant clones make up approximately 0.1% of the sample.

Study-wide findings and limitations: Pairwise subsampling indicated that sequencing depth was expected to affect the degree of clonotype sharing among donors. Naive subsets generally had larger estimated clonotype richness than memory subsets did. Clonotypes shared by all four sorted-subset donors showed higher generation probabilities than non-shared clonotypes. Sampling was limited to blood, and TCR repertoires in tissue likely differ from TCR repertoires in blood. Even with the large sequencing depth, rarefaction of the sorted-subset datasets indicated that sequencing was incomplete. Because the study included only a small number of donors, the genetic and exposure-history diversity represented was limited. Approximately 5% of naive CD4, 3.5% of naive CD8, about 2.4% of memory CD4, and approximately 0.4% of memory CD8 clonotypes were shared across several donors.

The source material was naive CD8+ T cells sorted from blood. This sample's cell subset or site label indicates: CD45RA+CCR7+. The TCR was taken from a woman aged 25 to 39 in good health.

The CDR3 reads CASSERQGTPNEQFF. The bases are TGCGCCAGCAGTGAACGGCAGGGGACCCCTAATGAGCAGTTCTTC. In this chain, TRBV10-1 is recombined with TRBJ2-1; tentative D gene TRBD1, with 6 bases matching. Including the terminal cysteine and phenylalanine, the CDR3 comprises 15 residues. The kept DNA is CDR3 alone, 45 bases in frame from the first base. The germline ends are 16 bases apart after V is trimmed by 3 bases and J by 7 bases. CDR1 WNHNN and CDR2 SYGVQD were looked up in the germline V gene (reference sequence).